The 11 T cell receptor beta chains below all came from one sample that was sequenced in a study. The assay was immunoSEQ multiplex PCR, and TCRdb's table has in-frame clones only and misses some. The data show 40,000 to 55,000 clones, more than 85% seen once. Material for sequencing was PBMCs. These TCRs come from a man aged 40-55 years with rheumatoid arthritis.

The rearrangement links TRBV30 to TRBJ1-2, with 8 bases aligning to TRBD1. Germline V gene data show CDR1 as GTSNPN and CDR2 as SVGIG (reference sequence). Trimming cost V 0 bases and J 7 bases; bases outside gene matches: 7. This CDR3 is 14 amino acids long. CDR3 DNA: TGTGCCTGGAGTGTACCCAGGGGGCATCGTGGCTACACCTTC. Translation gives CAWSVPRGHRGYTF.

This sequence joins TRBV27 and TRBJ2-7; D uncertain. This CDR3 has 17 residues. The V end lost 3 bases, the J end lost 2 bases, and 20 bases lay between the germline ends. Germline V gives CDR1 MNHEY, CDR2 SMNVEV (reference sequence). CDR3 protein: CASSFTQNRLRAYEQYF. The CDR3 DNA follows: TGTGCCAGCAGTTTTACCCAGAACCGGTTAAGGGCCTACGAGCAGTACTTC.

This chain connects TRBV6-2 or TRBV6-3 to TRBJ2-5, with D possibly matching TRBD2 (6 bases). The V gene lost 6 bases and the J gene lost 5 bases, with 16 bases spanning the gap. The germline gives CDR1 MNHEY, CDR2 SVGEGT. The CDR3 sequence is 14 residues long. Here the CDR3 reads CASSRLVGGETQYF. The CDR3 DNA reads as TGTGCCAGCAGCAGACTAGTGGGCGGGGAGACCCAGTACTTC.

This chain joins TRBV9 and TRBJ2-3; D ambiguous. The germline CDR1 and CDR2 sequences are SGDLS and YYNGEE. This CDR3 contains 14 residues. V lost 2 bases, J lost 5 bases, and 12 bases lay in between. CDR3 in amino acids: CASSVGYLRDTQYF. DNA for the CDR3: TGTGCCAGCAGCGTGGGCTATCTTAGAGATACGCAGTATTTT.

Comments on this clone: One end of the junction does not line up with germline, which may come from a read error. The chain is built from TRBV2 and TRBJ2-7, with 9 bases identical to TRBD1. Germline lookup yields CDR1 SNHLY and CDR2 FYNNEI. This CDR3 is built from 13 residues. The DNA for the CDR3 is TGTGCCAGCAGTGATGGGTGGACAGGGGCTTCCAACTTC. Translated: CASSDGWTGASNF.

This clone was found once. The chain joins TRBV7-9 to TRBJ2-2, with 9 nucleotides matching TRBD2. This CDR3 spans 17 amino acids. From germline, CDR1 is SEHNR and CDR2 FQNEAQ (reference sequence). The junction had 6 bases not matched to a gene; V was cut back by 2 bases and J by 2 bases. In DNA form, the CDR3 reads TGTGCCAGCAGCTTACAAGCGGGGGGCCCTAACACCGGGGAGCTGTTTTTT. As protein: CASSLQAGGPNTGELFF.

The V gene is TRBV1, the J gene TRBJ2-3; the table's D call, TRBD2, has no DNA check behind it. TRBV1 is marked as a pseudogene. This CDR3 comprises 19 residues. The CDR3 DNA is TGCACCAGCAGCCAGGCGGGACTAGCGGGGGGCTTTAGCACAGATACGCAGTATTTT. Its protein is CTSSQAGLAGGFSTDTQYF.

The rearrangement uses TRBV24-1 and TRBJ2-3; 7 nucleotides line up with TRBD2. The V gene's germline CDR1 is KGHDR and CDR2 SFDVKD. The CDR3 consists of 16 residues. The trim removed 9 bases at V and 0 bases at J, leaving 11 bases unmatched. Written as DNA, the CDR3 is TGTGCCACCTCGTCGGGCGGGAGCTACAGCACAGATACGCAGTATTTT. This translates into CATSSGGSYSTDTQYF.

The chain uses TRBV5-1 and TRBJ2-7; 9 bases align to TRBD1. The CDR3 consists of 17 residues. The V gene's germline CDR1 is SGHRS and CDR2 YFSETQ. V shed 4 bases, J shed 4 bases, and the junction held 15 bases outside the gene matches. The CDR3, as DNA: TGCGCCAGCAGCCCGGCCCGCACAGGGGGCAGCGGGTACGAGCAGTACTTC. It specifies CASSPARTGGSGYEQYF.

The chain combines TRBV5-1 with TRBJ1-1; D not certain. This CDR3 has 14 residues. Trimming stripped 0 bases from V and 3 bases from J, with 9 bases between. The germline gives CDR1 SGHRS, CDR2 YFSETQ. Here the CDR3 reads CASSLVADYTEAFF. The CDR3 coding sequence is TGCGCCAGCAGCTTGGTCGCCGATTACACTGAAGCTTTCTTT. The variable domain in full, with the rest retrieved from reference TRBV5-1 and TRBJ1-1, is KAGVTQTPRYLIKTRGQQVTLSCSPISGHRSVSWYQQTPGQGLQFLFEYFSETQRNKGNFPGRFSGRQFSNSRSEMNVSTLELGDSALYLCASSLVADYTEAFFGQGTRLTVV.

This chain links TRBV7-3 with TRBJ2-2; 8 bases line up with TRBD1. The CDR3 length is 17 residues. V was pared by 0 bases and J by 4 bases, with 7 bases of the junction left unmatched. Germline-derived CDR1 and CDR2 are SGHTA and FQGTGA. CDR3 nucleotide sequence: TGTGCCAGCAGCTTAACGAGGCAGGGGGCAGGCACCGGGGAGCTGTTTTTT. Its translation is CASSLTRQGAGTGELFF.